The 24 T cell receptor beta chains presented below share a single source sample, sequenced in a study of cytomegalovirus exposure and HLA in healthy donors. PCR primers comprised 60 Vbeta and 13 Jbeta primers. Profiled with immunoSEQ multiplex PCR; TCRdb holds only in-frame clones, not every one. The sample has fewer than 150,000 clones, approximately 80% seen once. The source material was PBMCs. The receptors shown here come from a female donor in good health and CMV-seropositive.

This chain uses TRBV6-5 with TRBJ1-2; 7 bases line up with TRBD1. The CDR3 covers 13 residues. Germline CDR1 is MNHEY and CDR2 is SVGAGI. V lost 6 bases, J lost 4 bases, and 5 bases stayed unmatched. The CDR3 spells CASRVGGAYGYTF. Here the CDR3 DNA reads TGTGCCAGCAGAGTAGGGGGCGCCTATGGCTACACCTTC.

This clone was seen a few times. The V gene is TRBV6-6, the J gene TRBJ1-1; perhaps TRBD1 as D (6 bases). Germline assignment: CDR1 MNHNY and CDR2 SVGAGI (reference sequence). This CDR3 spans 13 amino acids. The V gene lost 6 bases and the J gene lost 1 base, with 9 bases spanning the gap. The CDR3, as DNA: TGTGCCAGCAGAGTGGACAGGAACACTGAAGCTTTCTTT. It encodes CASRVDRNTEAFF.

CDR3 nucleotides: TGTGCCTGGAGTGTAGGGGGGGGGAAGAACACTGAAGCTTTCTTT. Translating gives CAWSVGGGKNTEAFF. The rearrangement uses TRBV30 and TRBJ1-1, with TRBD1 as a possible D gene (6 bases). This CDR3 has 15 residues. Germline V gene sequence: CDR1 GTSNPN, CDR2 SVGIG (reference sequence). V shed 0 bases and J shed 1 base, with 12 bases lying between them.

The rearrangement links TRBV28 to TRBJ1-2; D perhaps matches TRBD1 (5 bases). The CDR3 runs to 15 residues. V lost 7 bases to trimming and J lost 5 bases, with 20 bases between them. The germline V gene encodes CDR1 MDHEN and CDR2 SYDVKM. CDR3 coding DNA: TGTGCCAGCATCAAGAATACAGGATCCTATTATGGCTACACCTTC. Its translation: CASIKNTGSYYGYTF.

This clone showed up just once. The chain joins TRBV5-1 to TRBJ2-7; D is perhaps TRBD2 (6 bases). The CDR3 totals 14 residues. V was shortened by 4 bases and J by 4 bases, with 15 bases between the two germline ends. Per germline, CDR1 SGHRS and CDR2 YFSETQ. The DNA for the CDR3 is TGCGCCAGCAGCCCCGACCGGCGGGGTTACGAGCAGTACTTC. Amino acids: CASSPDRRGYEQYF. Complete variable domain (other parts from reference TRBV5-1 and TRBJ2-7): KAGVTQTPRYLIKTRGQQVTLSCSPISGHRSVSWYQQTPGQGLQFLFEYFSETQRNKGNFPGRFSGRQFSNSRSEMNVSTLELGDSALYLCASSPDRRGYEQYFGPGTRLTVT.

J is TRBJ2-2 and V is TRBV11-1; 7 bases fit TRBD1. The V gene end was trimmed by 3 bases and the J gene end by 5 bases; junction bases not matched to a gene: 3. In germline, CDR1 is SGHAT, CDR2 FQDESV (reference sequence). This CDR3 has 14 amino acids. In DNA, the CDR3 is TGTGCCAGCAGCTTTAGACAGGGAACCGGGGAGCTGTTTTTT. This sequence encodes CASSFRQGTGELFF.

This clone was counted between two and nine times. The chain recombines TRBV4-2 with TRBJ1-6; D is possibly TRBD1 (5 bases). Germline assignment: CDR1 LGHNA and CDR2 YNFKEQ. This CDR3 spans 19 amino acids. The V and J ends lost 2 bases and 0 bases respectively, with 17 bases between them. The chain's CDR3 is CASSQMVGGKSSYNSPLHF. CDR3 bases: TGTGCCAGCAGCCAAATGGTGGGGGGAAAGAGCTCCTATAATTCACCCCTCCACTTT.

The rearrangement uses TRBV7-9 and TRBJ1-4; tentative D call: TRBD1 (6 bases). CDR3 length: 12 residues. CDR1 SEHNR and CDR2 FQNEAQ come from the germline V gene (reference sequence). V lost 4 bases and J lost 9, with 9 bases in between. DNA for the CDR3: TGTGCCAGCAGCTCACAGGGTCAAAAACTGTTTTTT. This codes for CASSSQGQKLFF.

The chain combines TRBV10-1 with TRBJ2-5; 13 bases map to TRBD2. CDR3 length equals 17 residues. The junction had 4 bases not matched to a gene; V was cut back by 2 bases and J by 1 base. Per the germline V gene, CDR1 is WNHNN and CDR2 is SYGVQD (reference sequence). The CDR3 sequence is CASSEGGLAGIQETQYF. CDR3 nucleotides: TGCGCCAGCAGTGAGGGGGGACTAGCGGGGATCCAAGAGACCCAGTACTTC.

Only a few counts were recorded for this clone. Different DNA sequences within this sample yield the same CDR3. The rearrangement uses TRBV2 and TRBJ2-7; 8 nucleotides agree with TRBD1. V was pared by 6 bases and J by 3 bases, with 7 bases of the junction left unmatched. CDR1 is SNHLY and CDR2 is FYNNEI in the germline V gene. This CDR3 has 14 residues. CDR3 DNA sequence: TGTGCCAGCAGGGGCAGGGGGCACGACTACGAGCAGTACTTC. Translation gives CASRGRGHDYEQYF.

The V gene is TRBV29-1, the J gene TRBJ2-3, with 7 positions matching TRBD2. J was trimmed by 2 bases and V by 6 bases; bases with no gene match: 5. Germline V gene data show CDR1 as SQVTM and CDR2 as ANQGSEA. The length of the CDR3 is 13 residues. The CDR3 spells CSVPRDYTDTQYF. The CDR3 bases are TGCAGCGTACCCCGGGACTACACAGATACGCAGTATTTT.

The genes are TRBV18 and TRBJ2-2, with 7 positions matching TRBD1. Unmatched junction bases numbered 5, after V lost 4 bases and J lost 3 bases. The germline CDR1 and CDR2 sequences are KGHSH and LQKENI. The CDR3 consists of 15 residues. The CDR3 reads CASSLRQGDTGELFF. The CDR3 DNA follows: TGTGCCAGCTCACTGCGACAGGGAGACACCGGGGAGCTGTTTTTT.

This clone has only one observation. The CDR3 region is CASSLEGTGELFF. The CDR3 DNA reads TGTGCCAGCAGCTTAGAGGGAACCGGGGAGCTGTTTTTT. This chain joins TRBV5-6 and TRBJ2-2; a possible D gene is TRBD2 (5 bases). V gave up 2 bases and J gave up 5 bases, with 7 bases separating them. Germline V gene lookup returns CDR1 SGHDT and CDR2 YYEEEE. CDR3 size: 13 residues.

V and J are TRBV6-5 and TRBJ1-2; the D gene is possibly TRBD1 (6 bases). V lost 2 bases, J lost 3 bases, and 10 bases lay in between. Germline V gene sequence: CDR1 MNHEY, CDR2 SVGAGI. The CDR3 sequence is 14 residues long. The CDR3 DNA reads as TGTGCCAGCAGTTACGGGGGACAAGACTATGGCTACACCTTC. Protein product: CASSYGGQDYGYTF.

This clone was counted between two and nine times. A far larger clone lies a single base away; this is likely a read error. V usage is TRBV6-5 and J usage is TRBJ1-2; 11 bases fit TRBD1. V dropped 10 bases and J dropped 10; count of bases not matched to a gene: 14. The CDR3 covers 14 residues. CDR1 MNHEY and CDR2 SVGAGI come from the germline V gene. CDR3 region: CATITGTGGIAYTF. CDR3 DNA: TGTGCCACCATTACCGGGACAGGGGGGATTGCCTACACCTTC.

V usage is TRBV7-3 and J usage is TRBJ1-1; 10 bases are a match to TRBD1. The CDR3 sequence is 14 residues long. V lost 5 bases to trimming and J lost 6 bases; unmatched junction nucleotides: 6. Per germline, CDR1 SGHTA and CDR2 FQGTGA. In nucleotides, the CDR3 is TGTGCCAGCAGCCGGGCTGGACAGGGGGCTGAAGCTTTCTTT. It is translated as CASSRAGQGAEAFF.

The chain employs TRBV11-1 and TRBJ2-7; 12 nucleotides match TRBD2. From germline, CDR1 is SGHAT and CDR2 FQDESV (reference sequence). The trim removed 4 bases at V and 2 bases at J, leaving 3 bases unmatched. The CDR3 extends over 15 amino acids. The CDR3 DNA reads TGTGCCAGCAGCTCGCTAGCGGGGGGGGCCTACGAGCAGTACTTC. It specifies CASSSLAGGAYEQYF.

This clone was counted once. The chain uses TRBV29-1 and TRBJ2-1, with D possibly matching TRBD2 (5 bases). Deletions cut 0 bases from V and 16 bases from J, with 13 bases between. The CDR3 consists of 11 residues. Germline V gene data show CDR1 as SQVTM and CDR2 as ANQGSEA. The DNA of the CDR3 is TGCAGCGTTGAAGAACGGGGTTCGTGCTTCTTC. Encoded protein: CSVEERGSCFF.

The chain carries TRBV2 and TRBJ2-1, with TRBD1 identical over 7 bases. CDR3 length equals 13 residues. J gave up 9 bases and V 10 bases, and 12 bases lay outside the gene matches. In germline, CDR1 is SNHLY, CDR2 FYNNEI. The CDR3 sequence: CAIKEEDRAEQFF. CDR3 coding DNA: TGTGCCATCAAAGAGGAAGACAGGGCTGAGCAGTTCTTC.

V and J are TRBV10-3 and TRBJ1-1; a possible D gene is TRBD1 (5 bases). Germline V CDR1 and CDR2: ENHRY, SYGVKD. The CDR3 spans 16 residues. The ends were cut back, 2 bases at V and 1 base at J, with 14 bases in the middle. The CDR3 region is CAISENQGLGNTEAFF. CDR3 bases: TGTGCCATCAGTGAGAACCAGGGACTTGGGAACACTGAAGCTTTCTTT.

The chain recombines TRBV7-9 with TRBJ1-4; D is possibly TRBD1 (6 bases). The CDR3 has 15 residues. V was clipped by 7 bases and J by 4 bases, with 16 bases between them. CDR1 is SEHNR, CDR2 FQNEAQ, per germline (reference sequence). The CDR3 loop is CASTKLDSGNEKLFF. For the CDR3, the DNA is TGTGCCAGCACCAAGCTGGACAGTGGTAATGAAAAACTGTTTTTT.

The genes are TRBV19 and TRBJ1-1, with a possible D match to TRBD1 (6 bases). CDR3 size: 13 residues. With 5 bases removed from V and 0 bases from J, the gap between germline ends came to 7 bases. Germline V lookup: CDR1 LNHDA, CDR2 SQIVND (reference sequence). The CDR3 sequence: CASSRTVNTEAFF. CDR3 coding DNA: TGTGCCAGTAGTCGGACAGTGAACACTGAAGCTTTCTTT.

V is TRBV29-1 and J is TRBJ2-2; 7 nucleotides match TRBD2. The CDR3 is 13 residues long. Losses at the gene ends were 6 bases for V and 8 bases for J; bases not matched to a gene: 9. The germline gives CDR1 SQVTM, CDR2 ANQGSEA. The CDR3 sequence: CSVAGDRFGELFF. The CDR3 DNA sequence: TGCAGCGTCGCGGGAGATCGTTTTGGGGAGCTGTTTTTT.

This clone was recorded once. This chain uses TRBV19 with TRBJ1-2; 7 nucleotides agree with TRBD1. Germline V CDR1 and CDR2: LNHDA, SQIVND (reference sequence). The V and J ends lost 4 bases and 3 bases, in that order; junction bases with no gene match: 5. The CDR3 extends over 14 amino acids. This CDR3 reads CASSTRDRYYGYTF. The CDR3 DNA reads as TGTGCCAGTAGTACCCGGGACAGATACTATGGCTACACCTTC.